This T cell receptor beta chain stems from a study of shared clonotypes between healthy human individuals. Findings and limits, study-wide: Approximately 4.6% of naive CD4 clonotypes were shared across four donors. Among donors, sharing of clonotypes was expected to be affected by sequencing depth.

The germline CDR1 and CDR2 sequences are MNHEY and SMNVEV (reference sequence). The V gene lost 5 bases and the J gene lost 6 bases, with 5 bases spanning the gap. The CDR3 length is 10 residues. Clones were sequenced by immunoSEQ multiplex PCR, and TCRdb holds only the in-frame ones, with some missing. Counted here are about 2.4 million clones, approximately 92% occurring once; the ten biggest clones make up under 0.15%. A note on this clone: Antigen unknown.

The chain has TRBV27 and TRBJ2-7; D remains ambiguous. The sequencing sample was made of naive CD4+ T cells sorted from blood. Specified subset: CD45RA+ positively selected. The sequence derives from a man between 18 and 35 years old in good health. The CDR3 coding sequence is TGTGCCAGCAGTCCAGGCGAGCAGTACTTC. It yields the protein CASSPGEQYF.